This T cell receptor beta chain was recorded in a study of cytomegalovirus exposure and HLA in healthy donors. Looked up from germline, CDR1 is ENHRY and CDR2 is SYGVKD. The CDR3 extends over 15 amino acids. Trimming removed 6 bases at V and 1 base at J, with 13 bases between. PCR employed 60 Vbeta and 13 Jbeta primers. Libraries were prepared by immunoSEQ multiplex PCR; TCRdb keeps only in-frame clonotypes and omits some of them. This sample lists approximately 45,000 clones; its ten largest clones have 8% to 10%. Material: PBMCs. The chain joins TRBV10-3 to TRBJ2-4, with D tentatively TRBD1 (5 bases). The receptor's source is a male donor in good health and CMV-seronegative. The CDR3 region has the DNA TGTGCCATCAGGGCGGACACGACCGCCAAAAACATTCAGTACTTC. It specifies CAIRADTTAKNIQYF.